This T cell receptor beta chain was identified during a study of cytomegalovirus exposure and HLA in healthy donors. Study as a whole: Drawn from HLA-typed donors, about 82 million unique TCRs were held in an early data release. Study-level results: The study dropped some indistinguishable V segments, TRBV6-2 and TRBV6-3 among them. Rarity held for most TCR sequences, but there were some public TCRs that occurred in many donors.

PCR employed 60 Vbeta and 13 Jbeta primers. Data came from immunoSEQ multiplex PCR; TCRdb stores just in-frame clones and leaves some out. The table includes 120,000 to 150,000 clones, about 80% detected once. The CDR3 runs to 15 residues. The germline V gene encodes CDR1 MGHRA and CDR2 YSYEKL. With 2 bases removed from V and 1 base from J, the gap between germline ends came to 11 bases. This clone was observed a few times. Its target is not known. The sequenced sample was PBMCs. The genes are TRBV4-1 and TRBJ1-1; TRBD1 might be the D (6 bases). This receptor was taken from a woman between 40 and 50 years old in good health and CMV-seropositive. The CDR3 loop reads CASSQIATGNTEAFF. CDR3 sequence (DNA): TGCGCCAGCAGCCAAATTGCGACAGGGAACACTGAAGCTTTCTTT.